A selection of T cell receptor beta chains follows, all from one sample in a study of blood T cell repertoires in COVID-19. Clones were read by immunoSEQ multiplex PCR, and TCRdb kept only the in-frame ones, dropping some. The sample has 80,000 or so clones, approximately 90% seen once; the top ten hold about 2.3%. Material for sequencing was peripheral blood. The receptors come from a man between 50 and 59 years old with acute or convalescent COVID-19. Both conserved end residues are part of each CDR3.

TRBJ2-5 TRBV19 CASSMGQGDQETQYF
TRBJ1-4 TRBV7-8 CASRRLDRQTTNEKLFF
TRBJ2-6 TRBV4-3 CASSQDPPSGGLSGANVLTF
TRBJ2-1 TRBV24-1 CATSDLYVDEQFF
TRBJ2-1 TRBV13 CASSYNTDNEQFF
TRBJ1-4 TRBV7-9 CASSFDTLYNEKLFF
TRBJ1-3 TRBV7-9 CASSSHRGKAGNTIYF
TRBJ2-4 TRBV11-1 CASSLGQTGIQYF
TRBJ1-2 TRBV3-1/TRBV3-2 CASTLGQNYGYTF
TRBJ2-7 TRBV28 CASIGTGYDEQYF
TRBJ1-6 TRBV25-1 CASSVGSGDSPLHF
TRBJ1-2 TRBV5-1 CASNPEGANYGYTF
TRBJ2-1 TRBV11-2 CASSGTSGSYNEQFF
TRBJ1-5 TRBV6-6 CASSYPGQGINQPQHF
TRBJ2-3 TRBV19 CASSITGSSTDTQYF
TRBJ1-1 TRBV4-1 CASSSPGQGAEAFF
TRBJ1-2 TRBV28 CAIALGDYGYTF
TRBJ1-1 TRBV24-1 CATSDRQNTEAFF